This T cell receptor (beta chain) was found in a study of T cells after yellow fever vaccination. Remarks on this clonotype: The antigen remains undetermined.

The CDR3 totals 11 residues. Trimming removed 5 bases at V and 5 bases at J, with 7 bases between. General study points: Clonotypes shared by both compartments, CD4 and CD8, made up a small share. Once the booster was given, most primary-vaccination clones reappeared, at just over 95% for CD4 and 88% for CD8.

The study made its TCR cDNA through 5'RACE template switching. That step introduced a universal primer site along with UMIs. TCRdb re-analysed the 5' RACE reads in MiXCR, keeping a single row per CDR3 protein. The sample carries a few hundred thousand distinct CDR3 sequences, over 6.5% recorded once. The sample consisted of CD4+ T cells sorted from PBMCs, taken on the day of the yellow fever booster vaccination. The rearrangement uses TRBV23-1 and TRBJ2-7; D is unresolved. TRBV23-1 is noted as an ORF with a role that remains uncertain. This clonotype was sampled from a man aged 30 to 39 who received the YFV17D yellow fever vaccine. The chain's CDR3 is CASSITNEQYF. CDR3 DNA: TGCGCCAGCAGTATTACGAACGAGCAGTACTTC.